This T cell receptor (beta chain) was identified during a study of T-cell memory formation after mild COVID-19. The V gene lost 4 bases and the J gene lost 2 bases, with 15 bases spanning the gap. The length of the CDR3 is 15 residues. CDR1 is SGHRS and CDR2 is YFSETQ in the germline V gene. TCR alpha and TCR beta cDNA libraries with sample barcodes and UMIs came from 5'RACE using constant-segment primers. TCRdb analysed the 5' RACE reads with MiXCR anew, one entry per CDR3 protein. The table shows fewer than 450,000 distinct CDR3 sequences, with roughly 24% occurring only once. About this clonotype itself: Its matching antigen is unknown.

Findings of the study overall: Second-wave clones peaking on day 37 lacked confirmed SARS-CoV-2 specificity. Day 15 to 85 contracting clones showed balanced CD4/CD8; day 15 to 37 expanders favored CD4+. Pre-infection memory carried some responding clones, suggesting that cross-reactive memory joined.

The source of this sequence is an adult woman who had mild COVID-19 (a few samples of this study predate the infection). Cell type and time point are not known. The chain combines TRBV5-1 with TRBJ1-2; D might be TRBD1 (5 bases). Material for sequencing was PBMCs or a T cell subset sorted from them (not recorded which). The DNA of the CDR3 is TGCGCCAGCAGCGCCCAGGCAGGGAAGAACTATGGCTACACCTTC. Translating it yields CASSAQAGKNYGYTF.